The clone carrying this T cell receptor beta chain was recorded once. The antigen remains undetermined. The source of the sample is a study of post-analysis software for immune sequencing data. Findings of the study overall: When patients were compared with controls, a handful of TRBV segments were more frequent, TRBV5-6, TRBV5-1 and TRBV20-1 among them.

cDNA libraries for TCR beta contained unique molecular identifiers. MiXCR, run by TCRdb on the PCR reads, gives a single entry per CDR3 protein. The sample has 700,000 to 900,000 distinct CDR3 sequences; roughly 46% are singletons. Germline V gives CDR1 DFQATT, CDR2 SNEGSKA (reference sequence). This CDR3 has 12 amino acids. The V call is TRBV20-1, the J call TRBJ2-7; possibly TRBD1 or TRBD2 for D (5 bases each). The J call may be mistaken, given a closer DNA end match to TRBJ2-5. This TCR derives from a girl aged 5-17 years with multiple sclerosis. Sequenced material: blood. This chain's CDR3 is CSAAAGTETQYF. CDR3 in DNA: TGCAGTGCTGCCGCCGGGACGGAGACCCAGTACTTC.